These 6 T cell receptor beta chains share one sample of origin, sequenced in a study of spatial heterogeneity in lung cancer. Described time point: sample taken at primary tumor resection. No cell sorting; template was whole RNA from tumor, lung tissue or PBMC. TCRdb ran MiXCR on the 5' RACE reads and lists one entry per CDR3 protein. The repertoire holds about 2,700 distinct CDR3 sequences, 8.5% seen once, with around 40% in the top ten. This specimen consisted of normal lung tissue next to the tumor, obtained at surgery. Receptors were obtained from a male donor with early-stage non-small cell lung cancer.

At least ten counts were recorded for this clonotype. This beta chain is a stray read from a library made for alpha chains; its abundance is not meaningful. The chain employs TRBV13 and TRBJ2-7, with D tentatively TRBD1 (7 bases). The CDR3 loop spans 15 amino acids. Germline CDR1 reads PRHDT; CDR2 reads FYEKMQ (reference sequence). V was pared by 3 bases and J by 5 bases, with 17 bases between. CDR3 coding DNA: TGTGCCAGCAGCTTCGGACAGGCGGGGTTAAACGAGCAGTACTTC. Amino acids: CASSFGQAGLNEQYF. The full variable domain, in which reference TRBV13 and TRBJ2-7 provide the parts outside the CDR3, is AAGVIQSPRHLIKEKRETATLKCYPIPRHDTVYWYQQGPGQDPQFLISFYEKMQSDKGSIPDRFSAQQFSDYHSELNMSSLELGDSALYFCASSFGQAGLNEQYFGPGTRLTVT.

Many counts were recorded for this clonotype. Because this beta chain is a stray read in a library intended to capture alpha chains, its abundance should not be given much weight. The V call is TRBV5-4, the J call TRBJ2-3; a weak D match, TRBD1 (6 bases). This CDR3 is 15 amino acids long. CDR1 and CDR2 (germline): SGHNT, YYREEE (reference sequence). Trimming cost V 6 bases and J 1 base, with 15 bases left between them. This CDR3 is CASNPEQGGTDTQYF. The CDR3 DNA reads TGTGCCAGCAACCCCGAACAGGGCGGCACAGATACGCAGTATTTT.

The table lists this clonotype with many counts. The library was built for alpha chains, so this beta chain is an off-target read and its size means little. V is TRBV28 and J is TRBJ1-1; no firm D call. The CDR3 has 14 amino acids. The ends were cut back, 2 bases at V and 0 bases at J, with 7 bases in the middle. Germline loops: CDR1 MDHEN, CDR2 SYDVKM. The CDR3 nucleotides are TGTGCCAGCAGTTTACCAGGACTGAACACTGAAGCTTTCTTT. It yields the protein CASSLPGLNTEAFF.

By share, this clonotype counts as medium-sized. As an off-target read in a library built for alpha chains, this beta chain has a frequency of little significance. Here the CDR3 DNA reads TGCAGCGTTGGGGGGACTAGCGGGATTACTGAGCAGTTCTTC. Translated, it gives CSVGGTSGITEQFF. The V and J genes are TRBV29-1 and TRBJ2-1; 13 nucleotides align to TRBD2. Germline lookup yields CDR1 SQVTM and CDR2 ANQGSEA. The CDR3 spans 14 residues. The J segment lost 9 bases and the V segment lost 4 bases, leaving 6 bases of the junction unmatched.

This clonotype counts as medium-sized (0.01 to 0.1%). Since it is a stray read in a library aimed at alpha chains, this beta chain has a size that is not meaningful. The chain uses TRBV24-1 and TRBJ1-5; unclear D gene. V was cut by 9 bases and J by 3 bases, with 2 bases left in between. The CDR3 is 10 residues long. Germline-derived CDR1 and CDR2 are KGHDR and SFDVKD. The CDR3 is CATLNQPQHF. In nucleotides, the CDR3 is TGTGCCACCCTCAATCAGCCCCAGCATTTT.

This clonotype appeared many times. Since the library was made to target alpha chains, this beta chain is a stray read and its abundance is not meaningful. The CDR3 loop is CASSLYDRGSYEQYF. DNA for the CDR3: TGTGCCAGCAGCTTATACGACAGGGGGTCCTACGAGCAGTACTTC. The chain joins TRBV7-8 to TRBJ2-7, with 9 bases lining up with TRBD1. The CDR3 is 15 amino acids. The trim removed 2 bases at V and 1 base at J, leaving 3 bases unmatched. The germline CDR1 and CDR2 sequences are SGHVS and FQNEAQ. Supplemented by reference TRBV7-8 and TRBJ2-7, the full variable domain reads GAGVSQSPRYKVAKRGQDVALRCDPISGHVSLFWYQQALGQGPEFLTYFQNEAQLDKSGLPSDRFFAERPEGSVSTLKIQRTQQEDSAVYLCASSLYDRGSYEQYFGPGTRLTVT.